The clone carrying this TCR beta chain was counted only a few times. What it binds is not known. The data are from a study of vaccination effects on CD4 cells after COVID-19. Study as a whole: Within the ViraFEST assay, antigen-specific CD4+ T cells underwent expansion with viral peptide pools prior to sequencing. Following the second dose by a median of 72 days, the post-vaccine samples were obtained.

Sequenced by immunoSEQ multiplex PCR; TCRdb stores in-frame clones only, minus some. The data contain 45,000 to 55,000 clones, 60% to 75% of them singletons. When about ten days of culture had elapsed, CD4+ T cells were isolated. Vaccination of participants consisted of two doses of either the BNT162b2 or mRNA-1273 vaccine. CDR3 length: 14 amino acids. V was pared by 10 bases and J by 4 bases, with 19 bases between. CDR1 and CDR2 (germline): MNHNY, SVGAGI (reference sequence). Study-wide results and caveats: Few convalescent patients and no early post-infection timepoints were included in the study.

This sample comprised CD4+ T cells from PBMCs cultured without peptide, obtained after COVID-19 vaccination. The rearrangement uses TRBV6-6 and TRBJ1-1; TRBD1 might be the D (5 bases). This sequence was found in a human donor who received a COVID-19 vaccine. CDR3 amino acids: CATLQRRGRTEAFF. CDR3 in DNA: TGTGCCACCCTACAGCGTCGGGGACGCACTGAAGCTTTCTTT.